What follows are 8 T cell receptor beta chains derived from one specimen sequenced in a study of PD-1 blockade in classical Hodgkin lymphoma. The assay was immunoSEQ multiplex PCR, and TCRdb's table has in-frame clones only and misses some. The table includes about 14,000 clones, around 80% detected once. Relapses following autologous stem cell transplantation were seen in all patients, with brentuximab vedotin exposure varying. The source material was peripheral blood mononuclear cells (PBMCs), sampled at baseline. The receptors here all came from a human donor with classical Hodgkin lymphoma.

The CDR3: CASSFRRHGGRINSPLHF. The CDR3 DNA sequence: TGTGCCAGCAGCTTTAGGCGCCACGGGGGACGGATTAATTCACCCCTCCACTTT. The J gene is TRBJ1-6, the V gene TRBV11-2, with a possible D match to TRBD1 (5 bases). V dropped 3 bases and J dropped 6 bases, with 21 bases sitting between them. The CDR3 is 18 amino acids. CDR1 is SGHAT, CDR2 FQNNGV, per germline.

This chain joins TRBV15 and TRBJ1-1; D not resolved. This CDR3 has 13 amino acids. CDR1 LNHNV and CDR2 YYDKDF come from the germline V gene (reference sequence). Trimming took 0 bases from V and 6 from J, leaving 8 bases between them. The CDR3 loop is CATSRDRVSEAFF. In DNA form, the CDR3 reads TGTGCCACCAGCAGAGATCGTGTTTCTGAAGCTTTCTTT.

This clone appeared a single time. The chain employs TRBV7-6 and TRBJ1-6; TRBD1 aligns across 8 bases. This CDR3 is built from 18 residues. Unmatched junction bases numbered 9, after V lost 5 bases and J lost 0 bases. In germline, CDR1 is SGHVS, CDR2 FNYEAQ. The CDR3, as DNA: TGTGCCAGCAGCCCCTCAGGGGGCGCCGGCTCCTATAATTCACCCCTCCACTTT. Translation gives CASSPSGGAGSYNSPLHF.

V and J are TRBV29-1 and TRBJ1-1; TRBD1 aligns across 8 bases. The CDR3 loop spans 16 amino acids. J lost 1 base, V lost 6 bases, and 13 bases had no gene match. Germline CDR1 reads SQVTM; CDR2 reads ANQGSEA. CDR3 in amino acids: CSVIDRGRVRNTEAFF. The CDR3 DNA is TGCAGCGTCATAGACAGGGGAAGGGTAAGGAACACTGAAGCTTTCTTT.

The chain uses TRBV4-3 and TRBJ1-6, with 8 bases matching TRBD1. The CDR3 is 17 amino acids. Germline V gives CDR1 LGHNA, CDR2 YSLEER. The ends lost 1 base at V and 10 bases at J; junction bases unmatched: 12. CDR3 sequence: CASSQGYGQGSYSPLHF. The CDR3 coding sequence is TGCGCCAGCAGCCAAGGATATGGACAGGGAAGTTACTCACCCCTCCACTTT.

The chain employs TRBV5-5 and TRBJ2-7; D call uncertain. The V and J ends lost 0 bases and 3 bases respectively, with 7 bases between them. CDR1 and CDR2 (germline): SGHKS, YYEKEE (reference sequence). The CDR3 consists of 13 residues. The CDR3 DNA reads as TGTGCCAGCAGCTTGGCACCCTACTACGAGCAGTACTTC. This translates into CASSLAPYYEQYF.

The rearrangement links TRBV18 to TRBJ1-4; D is unresolved. The CDR3 consists of 14 residues. Germline V gene lookup returns CDR1 KGHSH and CDR2 LQKENI. V lost 6 bases and J 0 bases, leaving 8 bases between the germline ends. CDR3 bases: TGTGCCAGCTCCTCAAGAGCAACTAATGAAAAACTGTTTTTT. Translating gives CASSSRATNEKLFF.

The V call is TRBV6-5, the J call TRBJ2-1; perhaps TRBD1 as D (6 bases). The CDR3 totals 14 residues. Germline V gene sequence: CDR1 MNHEY, CDR2 SVGAGI. Trimming removed 6 bases from V and 16 bases from J, with 25 bases in between. CDR3 DNA: TGTGCCAGCAGGTACAGGGTAGGGGTCCCAAACTTCTTCTTC. Amino acid sequence: CASRYRVGVPNFFF.